This TCR beta chain originates from a study of blood T cells in healthy people across ages (dated by TCRdb to between 2015 and 2016). For context, the study as a whole: Template switching captured roughly one uniquely barcoded TCR beta cDNA molecule per two T cells in model experiments. Age-related changes in TCR beta repertoire diversity were measured in the study by deep sequencing normalized with unique cDNA molecular identifiers. Donors were grouped into four age groups: young (average 16 years), middle-aged (roughly 38), aged (62) and long-lived (about 89). Using the same blood draw, the study looked at two additional independent replicas of 1 million unique cDNA reads for two donors, one aged 18 to 30 and the other aged 80 or older.

Beyond this particular receptor, the publication reports: Observed TCR beta diversity per million T cells fell roughly linearly with age, and a significant reduction was already apparent by age roughly 40. Since profiling was done on bulk unsorted PBMCs, naive and antigen-experienced compartments could not be conclusively compared. Because the CMV infection status of the donors was unknown, age-related changes in expanded clonotypes may potentially have been confounded. Estimates of total diversity based on one million sequenced T cells were considered lower bounds and underestimates. Compared with the aged group, the long-lived group had more naive CD4+ T cells, fewer expanded clones and increased TCR diversity, suggesting age selection. There was a strong correlation between observed TCR beta diversity and the percentage of naive T cells measured by flow cytometry.

Relative to germline, V is 1 base shorter and J is 5 bases shorter, with 7 bases between their ends. The CDR3 sequence holds 13 residues, the cysteine and phenylalanine included. The CDR3 DNA has 39 bases and is translated from base 1. CDR1 is given as LGHNA and CDR2 as YNFKEQ, both from the germline V gene. The roughly 39 donors, aged roughly 6 to 100 years, were systemically healthy Caucasian individuals from Russia. About 10 milliliters of peripheral blood were collected from each donor into EDTA-treated Vacutainer tubes. Ficoll-Paque density-gradient centrifugation was used to isolate PBMCs, with at least 7 million per sample. Total RNA, at least 5 micrograms per sample, was extracted from PBMCs with Trizol reagent. For every donor, flow cytometry on a PBMC aliquot measured the percentage of naive CD45RAhigh/CD27high T cells. Library prep was done by 5' RACE. Sequencing took place on an Illumina HiSeq 2500. A second PCR of roughly 6 to 11 cycles was performed with a sample-barcoded 5' primer and a J-beta primer mix. A unique molecular identifier was introduced onto each TCR beta cDNA molecule by a template-switch 5' adaptor carrying 12 random nucleotides. At least 2.5 million CDR3-containing paired-end reads were obtained from each sample. First-strand cDNA synthesis was performed from all RNA using the Mint cDNA synthesis kit, with priming by a TRBC-specific oligonucleotide. After uracil-DNA glycosylase treatment, a first 18-cycle PCR used universal primers M1SS and BC2_uni_R on all cDNA. Processing in the source paper ran as follows. For normalization, 1 million high-quality reads, each with a distinct molecular identifier, were randomly selected from each sample. Reads sharing molecular identifiers were discarded rather than binned into consensus sequences. MiTCR, set to a Q25 quality threshold and the strictest error-elimination algorithm, was used for CDR3 identification, clonotype clustering and error correction. A nonparametric unseen species model with Euler transformation was used to estimate a lower bound on total TCR beta diversity. TCRdb applied fastp at Q25 and MiXCR to the public reads, then kept only in-frame beta chains. Rows with one shared CDR3 protein collapse into an entry with the most common genes and DNA. The V and J calls were not made by the authors but by TCRdb's processing. The sample table shows around 1,000,000 distinct CDR3 sequences, and under 30% are seen once. Of the sample, approximately 0.75% is held by the ten largest clones.

This clonotype occurred a few times. It lacks a known antigen. It has no much larger one-base neighbor in the sample; base qualities were not kept. The data were also submitted as part of a second study, on T cells of mothers and their children. Per the second study: Nine systemically healthy Caucasian individuals served as donors, namely three mothers together with their six children. cDNA synthesis used all of the extracted RNA, with 1.5 ug of RNA in each 15 ul reaction. In the second PCR, the M1S primer added sample barcodes and 2-4 random nucleotides. Over 8 million TCR beta CDR3 reads came from each mother, compared with some 3.1 million reads from each child. In both related and unrelated pairs, thymic selection shapes the output of TCR recombination in a similar way, with inherited differences having only a minor effect. Related mother-child pairs always showed normalized repertoire overlap that was slightly higher than in unrelated mother-child pairs, though the difference was never significant. No persistent microchimeric T cell clones were detected, at a sensitivity of 80 to 100 clones per million clonotypes. Deep NGS was used in the study to compare the TCR beta repertoires of mothers and children and to look for features that separate related mother-child pairs from unrelated individuals. On average, the children were approximately 11 +/- 4 years old, while the mothers were approximately 40 +/- 4 years old. After adapter ligation with NEBNext reagents, the libraries were sequenced on Illumina HiSeq 2000 with 100+100 nt paired-end reads. Mother and child libraries were prepared a month apart and sequenced in separate runs to prevent cross-contamination. Between roughly 450,000 and 2,000,000 distinct TCR beta clonotypes were identified per donor. Naive TCR beta clonotypes were estimated from low-frequency clonotypes matched to each donor's FACS-determined naive share, without sorting.

This TCR was sampled from a girl aged 2 to 10 in good health. The sample consisted of blood. The rearranged chain carries TRBV4-2 and TRBJ2-3; the D gene is unclear. The nucleotide sequence is given as TGTGCCAGCAGCCAAGGTCAAGGAGATACGCAGTATTTT. This sequence encodes CASSQGQGDTQYF.